This TCR beta chain emerged from a study of control samples from healthy donors and cancer patients. Germline lookup yields CDR1 SGHRS and CDR2 YFSETQ. With 4 bases clipped from V and 6 bases from J, the junction kept 4 bases outside the gene matches. The CDR3 has 14 residues. The data were produced by immunoSEQ multiplex PCR, yet TCRdb's version contains in-frame clones alone and is incomplete. Of 90,000 to 150,000 clones listed, more than 70% are singletons. The origin of this receptor is a man aged 35-49 years in good health. The J gene is TRBJ1-4, the V gene TRBV5-1; 9 bases align to TRBD1. Input material: blood. CDR3 sequence (DNA): TGCGCCAGCAGCACAGGGGGCGCGGATGAAAAACTGTTTTTT. Amino acids: CASSTGGADEKLFF.